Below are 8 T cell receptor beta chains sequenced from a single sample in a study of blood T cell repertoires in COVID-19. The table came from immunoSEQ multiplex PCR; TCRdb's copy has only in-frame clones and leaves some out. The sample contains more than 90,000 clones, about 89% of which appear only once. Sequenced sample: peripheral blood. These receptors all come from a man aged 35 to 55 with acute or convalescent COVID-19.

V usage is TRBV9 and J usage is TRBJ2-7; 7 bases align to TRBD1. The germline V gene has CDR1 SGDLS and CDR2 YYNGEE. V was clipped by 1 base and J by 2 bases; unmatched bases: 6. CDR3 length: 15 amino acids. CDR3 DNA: TGTGCCAGCAGCGTAACCGGGACAGAGACCTACGAGCAGTACTTC. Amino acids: CASSVTGTETYEQYF.

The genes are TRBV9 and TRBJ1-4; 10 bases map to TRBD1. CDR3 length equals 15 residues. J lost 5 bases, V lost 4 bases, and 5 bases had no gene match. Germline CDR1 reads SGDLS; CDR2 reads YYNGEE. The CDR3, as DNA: TGTGCCAGCAGCCCACAGGGACAGGGGAATGAAAAACTGTTTTTT. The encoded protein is CASSPQGQGNEKLFF.

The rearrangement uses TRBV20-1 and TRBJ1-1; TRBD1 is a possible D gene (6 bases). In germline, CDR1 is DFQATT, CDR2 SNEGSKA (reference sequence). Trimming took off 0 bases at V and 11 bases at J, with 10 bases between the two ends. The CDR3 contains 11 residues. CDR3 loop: CSARDPRGAFF. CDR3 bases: TGCAGTGCTAGAGATCCAAGGGGGGCTTTCTTT.

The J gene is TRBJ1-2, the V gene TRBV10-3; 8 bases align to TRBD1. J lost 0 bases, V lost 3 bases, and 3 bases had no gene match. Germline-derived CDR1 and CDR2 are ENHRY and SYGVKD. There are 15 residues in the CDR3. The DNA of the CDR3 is TGTGCCATCAGTGACGGACAGGGTTCTAACTATGGCTACACCTTC. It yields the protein CAISDGQGSNYGYTF.

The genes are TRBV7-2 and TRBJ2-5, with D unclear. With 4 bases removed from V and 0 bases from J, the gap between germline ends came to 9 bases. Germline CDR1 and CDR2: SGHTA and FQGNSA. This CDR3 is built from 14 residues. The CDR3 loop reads CASSSRGHQETQYF. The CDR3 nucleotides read TGTGCCAGCAGCTCCCGTGGCCACCAAGAGACCCAGTACTTC.

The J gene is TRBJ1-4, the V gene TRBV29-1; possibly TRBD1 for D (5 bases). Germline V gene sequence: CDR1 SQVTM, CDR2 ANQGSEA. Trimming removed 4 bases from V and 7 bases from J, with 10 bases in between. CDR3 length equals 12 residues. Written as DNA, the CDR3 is TGCAGCGTTGGGGGGGTTCGTGAAAAACTGTTTTTT. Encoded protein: CSVGGVREKLFF.

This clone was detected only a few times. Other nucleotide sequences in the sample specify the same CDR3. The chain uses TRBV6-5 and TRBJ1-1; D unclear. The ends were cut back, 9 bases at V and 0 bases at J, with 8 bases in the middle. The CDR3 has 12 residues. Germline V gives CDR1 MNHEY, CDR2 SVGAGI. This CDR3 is CASSRLNTEAFF. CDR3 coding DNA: TGTGCCAGTTCCAGGCTGAACACTGAAGCTTTCTTT.

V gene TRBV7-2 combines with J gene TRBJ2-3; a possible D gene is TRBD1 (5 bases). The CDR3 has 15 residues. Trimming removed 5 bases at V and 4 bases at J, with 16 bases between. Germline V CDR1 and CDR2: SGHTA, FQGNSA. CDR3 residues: CASSPEAGNADTQYF. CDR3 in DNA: TGTGCCAGCAGCCCCGAGGCAGGGAACGCAGATACGCAGTATTTT.